This TCR beta chain derives from a study of post-analysis software for immune sequencing data. Unique molecular identifiers tagged the TCR beta cDNA libraries. Approximately 550,000 cDNA molecules came from 1 to 10 million T cells. TCRdb used MiXCR to reprocess the PCR reads, holding one entry per CDR3 protein. The sample holds more than 450,000 distinct CDR3 sequences, roughly 34% seen once. A note on this clonotype: As yet, its antigen is unknown.

General study findings and limits: In patients, a few TRBV segments were more frequent than in controls, with TRBV5-6, TRBV5-1 and TRBV20-1 among them. Batch-matched samples strongly co-clustered by F measure.

Germline CDR1 is MGHRA and CDR2 is YSYEKL. V dropped 4 bases and J dropped 8; count of bases not matched to a gene: 16. There are 17 residues in the CDR3. The chain recombines TRBV4-1 with TRBJ2-1; 8 nucleotides line up with TRBD2. The sample comprised blood. The source of this sequence is a girl aged 2-17 years with multiple sclerosis. CDR3 sequence reads: CASSPYGATSVSDEQFF. CDR3 in DNA: TGCGCCAGCAGCCCCTACGGAGCGACTAGCGTGTCGGATGAGCAGTTCTTC.